This TCR beta chain was sequenced for a study of blood T cells in healthy people across ages. The sample providers were healthy Caucasian people from Russia, aged about 6 to 95. Isolating PBMCs gave at least 6 million of these cells per sample. CDR3 length equals 14 residues. Trimming shortened V by 2 bases and J by 3 bases, and 14 bases separated the two germline ends. Germline V gene data show CDR1 as DFQATT and CDR2 as SNEGSKA (reference sequence). It was with a sample-barcoded 5' primer and a J-beta primer mix that a second PCR of about 6 to 12 cycles was run. TCRdb reprocessed the 5' RACE reads with MiXCR, giving one entry per CDR3 protein. The sample carries more than 900,000 distinct CDR3 sequences, under 30% recorded once. The same sample was also used in a study of T cells of mothers and their children.

The chain combines TRBV20-1 with TRBJ2-7, with D perhaps TRBD1 (5 bases). The TCR comes from a girl aged 2-10 years in good health. Material for sequencing was blood. CDR3 sequence (DNA): TGCAGTGCTAGATATCAGGGTGCGGACTACGAGCAGTACTTC. This encodes CSARYQGADYEQYF.